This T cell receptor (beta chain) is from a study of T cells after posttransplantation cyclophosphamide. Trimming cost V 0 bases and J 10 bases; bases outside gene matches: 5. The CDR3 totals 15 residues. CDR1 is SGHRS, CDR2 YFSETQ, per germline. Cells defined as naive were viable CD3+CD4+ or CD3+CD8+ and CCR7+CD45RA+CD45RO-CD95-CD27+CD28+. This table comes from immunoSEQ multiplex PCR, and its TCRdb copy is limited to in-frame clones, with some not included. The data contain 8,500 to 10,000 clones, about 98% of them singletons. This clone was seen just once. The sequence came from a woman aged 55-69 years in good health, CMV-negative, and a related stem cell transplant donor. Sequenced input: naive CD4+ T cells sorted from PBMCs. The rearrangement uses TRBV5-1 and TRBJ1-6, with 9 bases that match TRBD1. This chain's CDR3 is CASSLGRDRVSPLHF. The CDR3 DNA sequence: TGCGCCAGCAGCTTGGGGCGGGACAGGGTATCACCCCTCCACTTT.